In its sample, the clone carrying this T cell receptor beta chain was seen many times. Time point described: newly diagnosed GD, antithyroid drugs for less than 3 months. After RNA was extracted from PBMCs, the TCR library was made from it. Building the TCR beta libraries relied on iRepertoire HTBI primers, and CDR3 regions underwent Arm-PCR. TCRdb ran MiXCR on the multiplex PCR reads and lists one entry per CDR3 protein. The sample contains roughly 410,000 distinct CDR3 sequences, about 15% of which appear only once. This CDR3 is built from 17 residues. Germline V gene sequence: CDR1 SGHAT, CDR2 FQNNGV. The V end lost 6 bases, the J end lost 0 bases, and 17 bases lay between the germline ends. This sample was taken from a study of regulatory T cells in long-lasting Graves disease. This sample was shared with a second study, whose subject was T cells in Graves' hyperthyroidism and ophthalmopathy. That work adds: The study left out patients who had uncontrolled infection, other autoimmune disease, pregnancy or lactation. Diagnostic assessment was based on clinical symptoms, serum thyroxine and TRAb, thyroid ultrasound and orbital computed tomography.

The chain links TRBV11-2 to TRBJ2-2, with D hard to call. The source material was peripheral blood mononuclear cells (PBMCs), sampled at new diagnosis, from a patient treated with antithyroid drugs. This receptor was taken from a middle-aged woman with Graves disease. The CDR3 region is CASRPLQRLTNTGELFF. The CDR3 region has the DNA TGTGCCAGCAGGCCACTACAGCGACTTACGAACACCGGGGAGCTGTTTTTT.